This section outlines one TCR beta chain sequence together with its context. Its antigen is currently unknown. The data are from a study of cytomegalovirus exposure and HLA in healthy donors. Study at large: Prior work identified under 130 million unique TCR beta sequences in roughly 190 million T cells. Some 80 million unique TCRs from HLA-typed donors were held in an early data release.

60 Vbeta and 13 Jbeta primers were used in PCR. Assay: immunoSEQ multiplex PCR; the TCRdb copy retains only in-frame clones and omits some. The listing contains about 140,000 clones. With 0 bases clipped from V and 2 bases from J, the junction kept 2 bases outside the gene matches. CDR3 size: 15 residues. The germline CDR1 and CDR2 sequences are SGDLS and YYNGEE. Study-level points and caveats: The productive fraction for most TCR beta V segments was about 87% or about 30% in an earlier analysis. Later work associated around 18,000 TCR beta sequences with HLA alleles at 0.05 false discovery rate.

This chain links TRBV9 with TRBJ2-1; 7 nucleotides match TRBD1. The sequencing sample was made of PBMCs. This clonotype originated in a man between 35 and 55 years old in good health and CMV-seronegative. The CDR3 DNA is TGTGCCAGCAGCGTAGAAGGGGGCGCCTACAATGAGCAGTTCTTC. The encoded protein is CASSVEGGAYNEQFF.